The 30 T cell receptor beta chains below were found in one sample sequenced in a study of PD-1 blockade in classical Hodgkin lymphoma. Brentuximab vedotin exposure varied among the patients, all of whom had relapsed after autologous stem cell transplantation. Using immunoSEQ multiplex PCR, the repertoire was profiled, and TCRdb retains in-frame clones only, with some absent. The table lists over 85,000 clones, roughly 79% of them singletons. This specimen was peripheral blood mononuclear cells (PBMCs), taken before the second cycle of nivolumab. All receptors derive from a human donor with classical Hodgkin lymphoma.

This chain uses TRBV28 with TRBJ2-6; D possibly corresponds to TRBD1 (6 bases). CDR1 is MDHEN and CDR2 is SYDVKM in the germline V gene. The CDR3 has 18 residues. V lost 2 bases to trimming and J lost 4 bases, with 18 bases between them. This CDR3 is CASSLPWQGPLGANVLTF. CDR3 bases: TGTGCCAGCAGTTTACCCTGGCAGGGGCCTTTAGGGGCCAACGTCCTGACTTTC.

This clone was seen once. The rearrangement joins TRBV13 to TRBJ2-1; TRBD2 agrees at 11 bases. V shed 2 bases and J 14 bases; nucleotides not matched to a gene: 11. Germline-derived CDR1 and CDR2 are PRHDT and FYEKMQ (reference sequence). The CDR3 is 15 residues long. The CDR3 loop reads CASSLRLAGGGREFF. DNA for the CDR3: TGTGCCAGCAGCTTACGTCTAGCGGGAGGAGGACGGGAGTTCTTC. The variable domain in full, with the rest retrieved from reference TRBV13 and TRBJ2-1, is AAGVIQSPRHLIKEKRETATLKCYPIPRHDTVYWYQQGPGQDPQFLISFYEKMQSDKGSIPDRFSAQQFSDYHSELNMSSLELGDSALYFCASSLRLAGGGREFFGPGTRLTVL.

As to this clone: The sample carries other DNA sequences with the same CDR3. The genes are TRBV5-1 and TRBJ2-5, with TRBD2 matching over 10 bases. The CDR3 is made up of 13 amino acids. Germline CDR1 SGHRS, CDR2 YFSETQ. The J segment lost 5 bases and the V segment lost 6 bases, leaving 4 bases of the junction unmatched. CDR3 DNA sequence: TGCGCCAGCACAGCGGGAGGGCGGGAGACCCAGTACTTC. Protein: CASTAGGRETQYF.

The chain uses TRBV27 and TRBJ1-5; perhaps TRBD1 as D (6 bases). This CDR3 region has 15 residues. CDR1 and CDR2 from the germline V gene are MNHEY and SMNVEV (reference sequence). The ends were cut back, 0 bases at V and 0 bases at J, with 6 bases in the middle. DNA of the CDR3: TGTGCCAGCAGTTTATCGGGGGCTAGCAATCAGCCCCAGCATTTT. It translates to CASSLSGASNQPQHF.

The chain uses TRBV19 and TRBJ2-5; D is perhaps TRBD1 (6 bases). Trimming took off 10 bases at V and 8 bases at J, with 17 bases between the two ends. This CDR3 comprises 12 residues. Germline assignment: CDR1 LNHDA and CDR2 SQIVND (reference sequence). DNA of the CDR3: TGTGCCACCTCCCCGCAGGGGTCTACCCAGTACTTC. This translates into CATSPQGSTQYF.

The genes are TRBV10-3 and TRBJ2-1; TRBD2 aligns across 10 bases. This CDR3 comprises 14 residues. The V segment lost 6 bases and the J segment 4 bases; nucleotides outside the gene matches: 3. CDR1 is ENHRY and CDR2 is SYGVKD in the germline V gene. The chain's CDR3 is CAISASGSYNEQFF. CDR3 nucleotide sequence: TGTGCCATCAGCGCTAGCGGGAGTTACAATGAGCAGTTCTTC.

The CDR3 loop is CASSKGADGETQYF. The CDR3 DNA is TGCGCCAGCAGCAAGGGCGCAGATGGGGAGACCCAGTACTTC. The chain couples TRBV5-1 to TRBJ2-5; the D is unclear. CDR1 is SGHRS, CDR2 YFSETQ, per germline. The CDR3 has 14 amino acids. Trimming cost V 4 bases and J 5 bases, with 15 bases left between them.

CDR3 nucleotides: TGTGCCAGTACCCCATTGATGGGAGCTAGAGATACGCAGTATTTT. It yields the protein CASTPLMGARDTQYF. The V call is TRBV19, the J call TRBJ2-3; perhaps TRBD2 as D (5 bases). The CDR3 loop spans 15 amino acids. V lost 7 bases to trimming and J lost 5 bases, with 19 bases between them. CDR1 is LNHDA, CDR2 SQIVND, per germline (reference sequence).

CDR3 nucleotide sequence: TGTGCCAGCAGCTCCCAAGGACAGGGTTCCCCCCAGTACTTC. Translation gives CASSSQGQGSPQYF. The V call is TRBV7-2, the J call TRBJ2-5, with 8 bases identical to TRBD1. The germline gives CDR1 SGHTA, CDR2 FQGNSA. With 4 bases clipped from V and 9 bases from J, the junction kept 10 bases outside the gene matches. The CDR3 loop spans 14 amino acids.

V gene TRBV29-1 combines with J gene TRBJ2-1; tentatively, D is TRBD2 (7 bases). In germline, CDR1 is SQVTM, CDR2 ANQGSEA. CDR3 length: 12 residues. Between the trimmed V and J ends, which lost 7 bases and 5 bases, there was a span of 12 bases. The chain's CDR3 is CSGGGGDNEQFF. For the CDR3, the DNA is TGCAGCGGGGGGGGCGGAGACAATGAGCAGTTCTTC.

The chain combines TRBV5-1 with TRBJ2-7; D call uncertain. Germline loops: CDR1 SGHRS, CDR2 YFSETQ. The CDR3 totals 13 residues. V was trimmed by 0 bases and J by 3 bases, leaving 7 bases between them. Written as DNA, the CDR3 is TGCGCCAGCAGCTTGGACGTTTACTACGAGCAGTACTTC. Its protein is CASSLDVYYEQYF.

This clone was picked up a small number of times. This chain links TRBV7-2 with TRBJ2-6; D remains ambiguous. CDR3 length: 15 residues. CDR1 SGHTA and CDR2 FQGNSA come from the germline V gene. V lost 5 bases to trimming and J lost 3 bases, with 11 bases between them. The CDR3 bases are TGTGCCAGCAGCACTGCCTGGCTTGGGGCCAACGTCCTGACTTTC. Amino acids: CASSTAWLGANVLTF.

Points on this clone: The junction departs from germline at one end; a sequencing error may be responsible. CDR3 loop: CAISVQGIGLFF. CDR3 in DNA: TGTGCCATCAGTGTCCAGGGAATCGGGCTGTTTTTT. The chain links TRBV6-4 to TRBJ2-2; D is possibly TRBD1 (5 bases). This CDR3 is 12 amino acids long. Germline CDR1 MRHNA, CDR2 SNTAGT.

This clone was observed a handful of times. The chain is built from TRBV9 and TRBJ2-3; D unclear. The CDR3 runs to 13 residues. Trimming removed 3 bases at V and 7 bases at J, with 12 bases between. Germline CDR1 is SGDLS and CDR2 is YYNGEE. The CDR3 region is CASSGTGPNTQYF. The CDR3 DNA follows: TGTGCCAGCAGCGGAACCGGGCCTAATACGCAGTATTTT.

V usage is TRBV10-1 and J usage is TRBJ2-7; D is unresolved. This CDR3 has 11 amino acids. With 9 bases removed from V and 2 bases from J, the gap between germline ends came to 8 bases. Germline CDR1 is WNHNN and CDR2 is SYGVQD (reference sequence). The CDR3 DNA sequence: TGCGCCAGAGTGGTTCCCTACGAGCAGTACTTC. Amino acid sequence: CARVVPYEQYF.

To note about this clone: A read error may produce the germline difference seen at one junction end. The J gene is TRBJ2-7, the V gene TRBV5-8, with a tentative D call TRBD2 (6 bases). CDR1 and CDR2 (germline): SGHTS, YDEGEE. The CDR3 sequence is 12 residues long. The DNA of the CDR3 is TGTGCCAGCAGCTTTCAGGTTCCGGGGGTAATCTTC. As protein: CASSFQVPGVIF.

J is TRBJ2-1 and V is TRBV5-6; no clear D gene. V was pared by 0 bases and J by 3 bases, with 7 bases between. The germline CDR1 and CDR2 sequences are SGHDT and YYEEEE. CDR3 length: 14 amino acids. The CDR3 nucleotides read TGTGCCAGCAGCTTGGGACGGATCTACAATGAGCAGTTCTTC. Protein sequence: CASSLGRIYNEQFF.

The CDR3 loop reads CASSPRAGSYGYTF. CDR3 nucleotide sequence: TGTGCCAGCAGCCCAAGGGCGGGGAGCTATGGCTACACCTTC. The chain is built from TRBV5-6 and TRBJ1-2; D unresolved. Germline CDR1 reads SGHDT; CDR2 reads YYEEEE. V dropped 4 bases and J dropped 4 bases, with 14 bases sitting between them. This CDR3 is built from 14 residues.

This chain uses TRBV6-5 with TRBJ2-5; D is unclear. The CDR3 is made up of 13 amino acids. CDR1 and CDR2 from the germline V gene are MNHEY and SVGAGI. With 8 bases removed from V and 1 base from J, the gap between germline ends came to 11 bases. The CDR3 sequence: CASRADPQETQYF. As DNA, the CDR3 is TGTGCCAGCCGGGCAGACCCCCAAGAGACCCAGTACTTC.

The CDR3 DNA reads TGTGCCCTCAGGCTCGGGGGTGGGACTAGCCCCTCCAATGAGCAGTTCTTC. Protein: CALRLGGGTSPSNEQFF. The chain uses TRBV2 and TRBJ2-1, with 9 bases aligning to TRBD2. This CDR3 is built from 17 residues. The V gene's germline CDR1 is SNHLY and CDR2 FYNNEI. J lost 6 bases, V lost 11 bases, and 20 bases had no gene match.

The V call is TRBV10-3, the J call TRBJ1-4; D is ambiguous. Germline assignment: CDR1 ENHRY and CDR2 SYGVKD. The CDR3 length is 14 residues. V lost 0 bases, J lost 7 bases, and 9 bases lay in between. CDR3 sequence: CAISESPAGEKLFF. CDR3 coding DNA: TGTGCCATCAGTGAGTCCCCCGCGGGTGAAAAACTGTTTTTT.

This rearrangement joins TRBV14 to TRBJ2-7, with 8 bases aligning to TRBD1. Germline V gives CDR1 SGHDN, CDR2 FVKESK. The CDR3 covers 14 residues. V lost 6 bases, J lost 4 bases, and 8 bases stayed unmatched. The CDR3 nucleotides are TGTGCCAGCAGTCGCGGGACAGGACTTTACGAGCAGTACTTC. Its translation is CASSRGTGLYEQYF. Full variable domain (rest looked up from reference TRBV14 and TRBJ2-7): EAGVTQFPSHSVIEKGQTVTLRCDPISGHDNLYWYRRVMGKEIKFLLHFVKESKQDESGMPNNRFLAERTGGTYSTLKVQPAELEDSGVYFCASSRGTGLYEQYFGPGTRLTVT.

In this sample, this clone turned up once. The J gene is TRBJ2-2, the V gene TRBV18; weak D call: TRBD1 (6 bases). Germline-derived CDR1 and CDR2 are KGHSH and LQKENI. Trimming stripped 3 bases from V and 3 bases from J, with 11 bases between. This CDR3 region has 15 residues. In DNA form, the CDR3 reads TGTGCCAGCTCACCCCAGGCAGGGGACACCGGGGAGCTGTTTTTT. This gives the protein CASSPQAGDTGELFF.

This clone was seen more than once but under ten times. The J gene is TRBJ1-5, the V gene TRBV15, with D unclear. Trimming left V 5 bases short and J 4 bases short, with 6 bases between. The germline V gene has CDR1 LNHNV and CDR2 YYDKDF (reference sequence). The CDR3 runs 12 residues. CDR3 coding DNA: TGTGCCACCAGCGGCATGAATCAGCCCCAGCATTTT. This gives the protein CATSGMNQPQHF.

CDR3 sequence: CASSLGLARRETQYF. The CDR3 DNA reads TGTGCCAGCAGCTTGGGTCTAGCCCGTCGGGAGACCCAGTACTTC. The chain couples TRBV5-6 to TRBJ2-5, with D possibly matching TRBD2 (5 bases). The germline V and J ends were trimmed by 0 bases and 5 bases, with 14 bases remaining between them. Germline values: CDR1 SGHDT, CDR2 YYEEEE. The CDR3 totals 15 residues.

CDR3 in amino acids: CASSVPSGMSYNEQFF. DNA for the CDR3: TGTGCCAGCAGCGTGCCTAGCGGGATGTCCTACAATGAGCAGTTCTTC. The rearrangement joins TRBV7-8 to TRBJ2-1; 9 nucleotides align to TRBD2. The V gene's germline CDR1 is SGHVS and CDR2 FQNEAQ. This CDR3 has 16 residues. The V and J ends lost 5 bases and 1 base, in that order; junction bases with no gene match: 6.

The chain couples TRBV5-4 to TRBJ2-7; 9 bases map to TRBD2. This CDR3 spans 15 amino acids. CDR1 SGHNT and CDR2 YYREEE come from the germline V gene (reference sequence). V was pared by 0 bases and J by 6 bases, with 7 bases of the junction left unmatched. The DNA of the CDR3 is TGTGCCAGCAGCTTGGTATTAGCGGGAGAAGTCGAGCAGTACTTC. This codes for CASSLVLAGEVEQYF. The whole variable domain, remainder taken from reference TRBV5-4 and TRBJ2-7, is ETGVTQSPTHLIKTRGQQVTLRCSSQSGHNTVSWYQQALGQGPQFIFQYYREEENGRGNFPPRFSGLQFPNYSSELNVNALELDDSALYLCASSLVLAGEVEQYFGPGTRLTVT.

The J gene is TRBJ2-3, the V gene TRBV29-1, with 7 bases identical to TRBD2. Germline CDR1 reads SQVTM; CDR2 reads ANQGSEA. The junction had 6 bases not matched to a gene; V was cut back by 6 bases and J by 0 bases. The CDR3 contains 14 residues. The CDR3 spells CSVPSGTSTDTQYF. CDR3 in DNA: TGCAGCGTCCCTAGCGGAACTAGCACAGATACGCAGTATTTT.

J is TRBJ1-6 and V is TRBV30, with 8 bases fitting TRBD1. V dropped 4 bases and J dropped 8; count of bases not matched to a gene: 4. CDR1 and CDR2 (germline): GTSNPN, SVGIG (reference sequence). The CDR3 length is 13 residues. DNA of the CDR3: TGTGCCTGGACCGACAGGGGAGATTCACCCCTCCACTTT. It yields the protein CAWTDRGDSPLHF. Filled out from reference TRBV30 and TRBJ1-6, the complete variable domain reads SQTIHQWPATLVQPVGSPLSLECTVEGTSNPNLYWYRQAAGRGLQLLFYSVGIGQISSEVPQNLSASRPQDRQFILSSKKLLLSDSGFYLCAWTDRGDSPLHFGNGTRLTVT.

The chain links TRBV5-1 to TRBJ2-3, with a weak D call TRBD2 (5 bases). Germline CDR1 and CDR2: SGHRS and YFSETQ. Trimming pared 4 bases from V and 2 bases from J, leaving 14 bases between. This CDR3 has 15 residues. The CDR3 DNA is TGCGCCAGCAGCGACCTTCCAGCGGACACAGATACGCAGTATTTT. This sequence encodes CASSDLPADTDTQYF. Based on the CDR3 plus reference TRBV5-1 and TRBJ2-3, the full variable domain is KAGVTQTPRYLIKTRGQQVTLSCSPISGHRSVSWYQQTPGQGLQFLFEYFSETQRNKGNFPGRFSGRQFSNSRSEMNVSTLELGDSALYLCASSDLPADTDTQYFGPGTRLTVL.